The 12 T cell receptor beta chains below come from one sample, sequenced in a study of CD8 T cells in ankylosing spondylitis. Each CDR3 protein is one row after TCRdb ran MiXCR on the 5' RACE reads. The sample records some 300,000 distinct CDR3 sequences, around 20% being singletons. Sequenced sample: blood, either unsorted or a sorted T cell fraction (not recorded which). Receptors originate from a female donor with ankylosing spondylitis or in good health (not recorded which).

This clonotype was found many times. The genes are TRBV20-1 and TRBJ1-1; no firm D call. The CDR3 is 13 amino acids. Trimming cost V 7 bases and J 4 bases, with 16 bases left between them. In germline, CDR1 is DFQATT, CDR2 SNEGSKA (reference sequence). CDR3 in DNA: TGCAGTGGCCCCCCCGACGGATCCACTGAAGCTTTCTTT. It yields the protein CSGPPDGSTEAFF.

This clonotype was recorded a few times. The chain has TRBV10-2 and TRBJ2-1; D call uncertain. The germline gives CDR1 WSHSY, CDR2 SAAADI. The CDR3 has 11 amino acids. Trimming pared 8 bases from V and 7 bases from J, leaving 9 bases between. This CDR3 is CASGRVNEQFF. DNA of the CDR3: TGCGCCAGCGGACGGGTTAATGAGCAGTTCTTC.

This clonotype has just a few counts. This chain links TRBV29-1 with TRBJ2-1; D perhaps matches TRBD2 (6 bases). Germline V gene sequence: CDR1 SQVTM, CDR2 ANQGSEA. The CDR3 is 13 amino acids. V was trimmed by 2 bases and J by 12 bases, leaving 17 bases between them. The CDR3: CSVENHPGVAQFF. The CDR3 DNA follows: TGCAGCGTTGAAAACCATCCGGGAGTTGCGCAGTTCTTC.

This clonotype occurred a few times. This CDR3 is CASSLDGVGLWKYF. The CDR3 DNA reads TGTGCCAGCAGCTTAGATGGGGTTGGTCTCTGGAAGTACTTC. V is TRBV11-2 and J is TRBJ2-7; D is unresolved. Germline V gene data show CDR1 as SGHAT and CDR2 as FQNNGV. This CDR3 spans 14 amino acids. V lost 0 bases and J lost 11, with 17 bases in between.

This clonotype was seen ten or more times. V usage is TRBV29-1 and J usage is TRBJ2-5; TRBD1 matches at 9 bases. The V and J ends lost 7 bases and 4 bases, in that order; junction bases with no gene match: 7. The CDR3 is 13 amino acids. Germline V gene data show CDR1 as SQVTM and CDR2 as ANQGSEA. DNA of the CDR3: TGCAGCGGCCGGGACAGGGTCTTAGAGACCCAGTACTTC. Residues: CSGRDRVLETQYF.

This clonotype was detected a few times. The chain links TRBV28 to TRBJ1-4; D is uncertain. This CDR3 has 13 residues. Germline CDR1 MDHEN, CDR2 SYDVKM. The V end lost 3 bases, the J end lost 5 bases, and 7 bases lay between the germline ends. CDR3 nucleotides: TGTGCCAGCAGTTTTTCGGGAAATGAAAAACTGTTTTTT. Translation: CASSFSGNEKLFF. Complete variable domain (other parts from reference TRBV28 and TRBJ1-4): DVKVTQSSRYLVKRTGEKVFLECVQDMDHENMFWYRQDPGLGLRLIYFSYDVKMKEKGDIPEGYSVSREKKERFSLILESASTNQTSMYLCASSFSGNEKLFFGSGTQLSVL.

In this sample, this clonotype turned up a few times. The chain uses TRBV7-9 and TRBJ1-2; D call uncertain. The germline V and J ends were trimmed by 2 bases and 8 bases, with 15 bases remaining between them. Germline V CDR1 and CDR2: SEHNR, FQNEAQ (reference sequence). The CDR3 is made up of 14 amino acids. The CDR3 DNA sequence: TGTGCCAGCAGCTTAAAGACGGAAGAAGCAGGCTACACCTTC. Translating it yields CASSLKTEEAGYTF. The variable domain in full, completed from reference TRBV7-9 and TRBJ1-2, reads DTGVSQNPRHKITKRGQNVTFRCDPISEHNRLYWYRQTLGQGPEFLTYFQNEAQLEKSRLLSDRFSAERPKGSFSTLEIQRTEQGDSAMYLCASSLKTEEAGYTFGSGTRLTVV.

This clonotype was detected a few times. The chain combines TRBV20-1 with TRBJ2-3; 7 bases fit TRBD2. The CDR3 has 13 amino acids. Losses at the gene ends were 3 bases for V and 2 bases for J; bases not matched to a gene: 2. Germline V lookup: CDR1 DFQATT, CDR2 SNEGSKA (reference sequence). Here the CDR3 DNA reads TGCAGTGCTAGCCTAGCGGCCACAGATACGCAGTATTTT. Residues: CSASLAATDTQYF.

This clonotype was observed a few times. The rearrangement links TRBV10-3 to TRBJ2-7; TRBD1 matches at 7 bases. Germline CDR1 is ENHRY and CDR2 is SYGVKD. V lost 10 bases, J lost 2 bases, and 8 bases stayed unmatched. The CDR3 contains 13 residues. DNA of the CDR3: TGTGCCACGGGTACAGGGGCGGCCTACGAGCAGTACTTC. Residues: CATGTGAAYEQYF.

This clonotype was counted a few times. The rearrangement joins TRBV6-5 to TRBJ1-4; a possible D gene is TRBD1 (5 bases). The CDR3 consists of 14 residues. The V end lost 4 bases, the J end lost 6 bases, and 12 bases lay between the germline ends. Germline lookup yields CDR1 MNHEY and CDR2 SVGAGI. The CDR3 sequence is CASSSDRTHEKLFF. In DNA, the CDR3 is TGTGCCAGCAGTTCCGACAGAACCCATGAAAAACTGTTTTTT.

A few counts support this clonotype. The chain joins TRBV12-3 or TRBV12-4 to TRBJ1-2; D remains ambiguous. The V and J ends lost 7 bases and 5 bases respectively, with 17 bases between them. CDR3 length equals 14 residues. CDR3 bases: TGTGCCAGCACCCCCCTAGGAGGGCTGTATGGCTACACCTTC. It encodes CASTPLGGLYGYTF.

This clonotype was observed a few times. The chain's CDR3 is CASSLERETAEQFF. The CDR3 DNA reads as TGTGCCAGCAGCTTAGAGCGGGAAACGGCTGAGCAGTTCTTC. The V call is TRBV7-9, the J call TRBJ2-1, with 7 bases lining up with TRBD2. There are 14 residues in the CDR3. The V segment lost 1 base and the J segment 9 bases; nucleotides outside the gene matches: 6. Germline-derived CDR1 and CDR2 are SEHNR and FQNEAQ (reference sequence).